Below, 5 T cell receptor beta chains from the same sample are listed, as sequenced in a study of blood T cell repertoires in COVID-19. Repertoires were generated with immunoSEQ multiplex PCR, while TCRdb's copy carries only in-frame clones and drops some. This sample has approximately 300,000 clones; approximately 85% occur once, and the top ten carry approximately 4%. Sequencing was carried out using PBMCs or T cells enriched from blood (not recorded which). These receptors were collected from a young woman who had recovered from COVID-19.

The chain links TRBV6-5 to TRBJ2-7; 10 bases map to TRBD1. This CDR3 region has 15 residues. Losses at the gene ends were 0 bases for V and 6 bases for J; bases not matched to a gene: 5. Germline V CDR1 and CDR2: MNHEY, SVGAGI. CDR3 sequence reads: CASSYSGTGVIEQYF. The CDR3 DNA sequence: TGTGCCAGCAGTTACTCCGGGACAGGGGTTATCGAGCAGTACTTC.

CDR3 protein: CASRSTGSYEQYF. In nucleotides, the CDR3 is TGTGCCAGCAGGTCCACAGGGTCGTACGAGCAGTACTTC. The V call is TRBV13, the J call TRBJ2-7; possible D gene TRBD1, 6 bases. V shed 6 bases and J shed 4 bases, with 13 bases lying between them. The CDR3 runs 13 residues. Germline values: CDR1 PRHDT, CDR2 FYEKMQ (reference sequence).

This chain connects TRBV6-1 to TRBJ2-1, with a possible D match to TRBD1 (5 bases). The CDR3 loop spans 14 amino acids. CDR1 is MNHNS, CDR2 SASEGT, per germline. Trimming took 1 base from V and 4 from J, leaving 8 bases between them. The CDR3 coding sequence is TGTGCCAGCAGTGAAGATGACAGTTACAATGAGCAGTTCTTC. This translates into CASSEDDSYNEQFF.

The chain recombines TRBV10-3 with TRBJ2-3, with D possibly being TRBD2 (5 bases). Trimming took off 4 bases at V and 0 bases at J, with 17 bases between the two ends. CDR1 ENHRY and CDR2 SYGVKD come from the germline V gene. CDR3 size: 17 residues. Written as DNA, the CDR3 is TGTGCCATCAGTGCGTCGCTAGCCCAAACTAGCACAGATACGCAGTATTTT. Protein product: CAISASLAQTSTDTQYF.

The chain is built from TRBV7-9 and TRBJ1-1, with no clear D. The CDR3 is 14 amino acids. CDR1 is SEHNR, CDR2 FQNEAQ, per germline (reference sequence). V shed 2 bases and J shed 2 bases, with 9 bases lying between them. The CDR3 sequence is CASSLRQVNTEAFF. The CDR3 nucleotides are TGTGCCAGCAGCTTACGGCAGGTTAACACTGAAGCTTTCTTT.